This TCR beta chain was observed in a study of T cells in Graves' hyperthyroidism and ophthalmopathy. Study results and caveats: Expanded thyroid clonotypes (above 0.001) were mostly also found in blood.

This clonotype was counted between two and nine times. Its antigen is unidentified. Without the conserved terminal phenylalanine or tryptophan, this CDR3 likely stems from a read error. CDR1 is MDHEN, CDR2 SYDVKM, per germline. The CDR3 has 15 residues. With V trimmed by 5 bases and J by 2 bases, 8 bases remained unmatched. Recently diagnosed hyperthyroidism of less than 2 months' duration affected patients aged 18 to 65. Researchers amplified the TCR beta CDR3 regions from RNA transcripts. First-round RT-PCR of the TCR CDR3 relied on the HTBI primer set. TCRdb redid the calling of the multiplex PCR reads with MiXCR, one entry per CDR3 protein. In the table there are roughly 380,000 distinct CDR3 sequences, about 15% of which are singletons.

The sample comprised blood. This receptor was obtained from a woman aged 60-70 years with Graves' hyperthyroidism. This sequence joins TRBV28 and TRBJ2-7; 8 bases are a match to TRBD1. CDR3 sequence (DNA): TGTGCCAGCAGTACCCAGACAGGGGCCCCCTACGAGCAGTACTCC. This sequence encodes CASSTQTGAPYEQYS.